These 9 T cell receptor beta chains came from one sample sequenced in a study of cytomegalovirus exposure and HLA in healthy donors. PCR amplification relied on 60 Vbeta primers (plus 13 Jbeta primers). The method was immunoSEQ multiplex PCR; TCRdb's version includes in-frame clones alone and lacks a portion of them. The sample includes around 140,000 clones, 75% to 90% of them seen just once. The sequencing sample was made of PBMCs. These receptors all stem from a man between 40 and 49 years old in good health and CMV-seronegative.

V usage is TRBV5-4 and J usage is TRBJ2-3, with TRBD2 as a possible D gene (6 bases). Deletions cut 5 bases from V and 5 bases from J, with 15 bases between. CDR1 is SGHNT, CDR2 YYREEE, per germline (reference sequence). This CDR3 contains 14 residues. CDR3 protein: CASRLGGGGDTQYF. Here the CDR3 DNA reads TGTGCCAGCAGGCTGGGGGGAGGAGGAGATACGCAGTATTTT.

CDR3 loop: CASSLGPSGVLYGYTF. CDR3 DNA: TGCGCCAGCAGCTTGGGCCCCTCAGGGGTCCTCTATGGCTACACCTTC. This chain links TRBV5-1 with TRBJ1-2, with D maybe TRBD1 (6 bases). Germline V lookup: CDR1 SGHRS, CDR2 YFSETQ. V lost 0 bases, J lost 4 bases, and 16 bases lay in between. The CDR3 is 16 amino acids.

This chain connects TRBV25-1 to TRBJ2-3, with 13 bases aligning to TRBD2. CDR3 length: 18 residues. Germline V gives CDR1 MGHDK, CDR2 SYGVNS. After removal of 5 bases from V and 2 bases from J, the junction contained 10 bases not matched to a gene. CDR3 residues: CASSPAGGLAGYTDTQYF. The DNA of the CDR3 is TGTGCCAGCAGTCCGGCTGGGGGACTAGCGGGATACACAGATACGCAGTATTTT.

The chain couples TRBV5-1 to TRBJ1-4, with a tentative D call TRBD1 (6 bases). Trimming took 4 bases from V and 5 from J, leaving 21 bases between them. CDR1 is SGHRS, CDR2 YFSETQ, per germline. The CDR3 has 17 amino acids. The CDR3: CASSPNRAASQNEKLFF. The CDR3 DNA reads TGCGCCAGCAGCCCTAACAGGGCCGCCTCCCAAAATGAAAAACTGTTTTTT.

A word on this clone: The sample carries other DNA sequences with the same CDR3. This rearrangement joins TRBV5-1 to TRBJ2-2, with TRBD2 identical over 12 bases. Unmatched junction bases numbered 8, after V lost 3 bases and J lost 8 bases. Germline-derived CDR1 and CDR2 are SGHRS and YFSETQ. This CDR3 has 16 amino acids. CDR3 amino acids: CASSSGTSGQVGELFF. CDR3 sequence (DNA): TGCGCCAGCAGCTCCGGGACTAGCGGGCAAGTGGGGGAGCTGTTTTTT.

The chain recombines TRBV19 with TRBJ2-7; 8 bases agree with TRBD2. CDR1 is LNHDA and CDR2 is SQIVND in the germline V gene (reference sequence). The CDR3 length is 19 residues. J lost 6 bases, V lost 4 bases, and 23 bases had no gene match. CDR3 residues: CASSTSSPGLDARRGEQYF. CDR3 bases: TGTGCCAGTAGTACATCGTCCCCGGGACTAGATGCCCGCCGTGGCGAGCAGTACTTC.

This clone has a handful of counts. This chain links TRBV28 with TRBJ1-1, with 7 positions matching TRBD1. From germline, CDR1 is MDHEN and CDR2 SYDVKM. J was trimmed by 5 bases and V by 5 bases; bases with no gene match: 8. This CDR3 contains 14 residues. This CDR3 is CASSRRQGRTEAFF. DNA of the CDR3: TGTGCCAGCAGTCGGCGACAGGGACGAACTGAAGCTTTCTTT.

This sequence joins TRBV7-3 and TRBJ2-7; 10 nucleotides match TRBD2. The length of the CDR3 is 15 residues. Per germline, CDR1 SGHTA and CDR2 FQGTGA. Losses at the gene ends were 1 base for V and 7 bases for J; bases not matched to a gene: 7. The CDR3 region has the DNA TGTGCCAGCAGCTTAATTTCGGGGACTAGCGTTGAGCAGTACTTC. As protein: CASSLISGTSVEQYF.

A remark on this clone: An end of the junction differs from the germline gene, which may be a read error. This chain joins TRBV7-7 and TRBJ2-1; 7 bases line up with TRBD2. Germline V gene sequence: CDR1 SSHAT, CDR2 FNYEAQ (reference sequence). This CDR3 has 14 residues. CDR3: CASSLNGRYNEQFF. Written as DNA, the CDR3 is TGTGCTAGCAGCTTGAACGGGAGGTACAATGAGCAGTTCTTC. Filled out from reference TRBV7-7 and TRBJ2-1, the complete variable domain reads GAGVSQSPRYKVTKRGQDVTLRCDPISSHATLYWYQQALGQGPEFLTYFNYEAQPDKSGLPSDRFSAERPEGSISTLTIQRTEQRDSAMYRCASSLNGRYNEQFFGPGTRLTVL.